What follows are 18 T cell receptor beta chains derived from one specimen sequenced in a study of shared clonotypes between healthy human individuals. Naive-designated CD8 cells lacked CD45RO, were positively enriched for CCR7, and omitted terminally differentiated effector memory CD45RA+ cells. Data came from immunoSEQ multiplex PCR; TCRdb stores just in-frame clones and leaves some out. The table records millions of clones, about 93% of them present only once. The material sequenced was naive CD8+ T cells from PBMCs. The receptors originated from a man between 18 and 35 years old in good health. Some clones in this sample may be carry-over from other donors' samples.

The J gene is TRBJ2-4, the V gene TRBV6-1, with unresolved D. CDR3 length: 13 amino acids. V lost 6 bases and J lost 3, with 9 bases in between. Per the germline V gene, CDR1 is MNHNS and CDR2 is SASEGT. The CDR3 reads CASSVSGKNIQYF. The CDR3 DNA is TGTGCCAGCAGCGTCTCCGGCAAAAACATTCAGTACTTC.

The chain recombines TRBV6-5 with TRBJ2-1; TRBD1 matches at 7 bases. This CDR3 is 13 amino acids long. V lost 8 bases, J lost 3 bases, and 4 bases stayed unmatched. Germline V gene data show CDR1 as MNHEY and CDR2 as SVGAGI. The CDR3 loop reads CASGDSGYNEQFF. The CDR3 nucleotides read TGTGCCAGCGGGGACAGTGGCTACAATGAGCAGTTCTTC.

The rearrangement uses TRBV29-1 and TRBJ2-5; D is possibly TRBD1 (6 bases). Germline V gene lookup returns CDR1 SQVTM and CDR2 ANQGSEA. This CDR3 is built from 13 residues. The ends were cut back, 5 bases at V and 5 bases at J, with 15 bases in the middle. CDR3 bases: TGCAGCGTTCAACAGGGCGCGGACGAGACCCAGTACTTC. It specifies CSVQQGADETQYF.

This sequence joins TRBV27 and TRBJ1-1, with D possibly TRBD1 on 5 matching bases. The CDR3 contains 13 residues. Germline loops: CDR1 MNHEY, CDR2 SMNVEV (reference sequence). V lost 2 bases, J lost 5 bases, and 9 bases lay in between. The CDR3: CASSLMRGTEAFF. As DNA, the CDR3 is TGTGCCAGCAGTTTAATGCGGGGGACTGAAGCTTTCTTT.

This chain uses TRBV28 with TRBJ2-4, with D possibly being TRBD2 (5 bases). The germline V and J ends were trimmed by 6 bases and 15 bases, with 21 bases remaining between them. The CDR3 consists of 13 residues. Germline CDR1 and CDR2: MDHEN and SYDVKM. The CDR3 sequence: CASSPFEDFLWYF. CDR3 bases: TGTGCCAGCAGCCCGTTTGAGGACTTCTTATGGTACTTC.

The chain has TRBV30 and TRBJ2-1, with 7 bases aligning to TRBD1. The CDR3 extends over 13 amino acids. CDR1 is GTSNPN, CDR2 SVGIG, per germline (reference sequence). V trimming: 5 bases; J trimming: 7 bases; junction bases outside the gene matches: 8. The CDR3 region is CAWGQGDENEQFF. CDR3 in DNA: TGTGCCTGGGGTCAGGGGGATGAGAATGAGCAGTTCTTC.

The rearrangement links TRBV11-2 to TRBJ2-3, with D possibly TRBD2 on 6 matching bases. The CDR3 is 15 residues long. The V end was cut by 5 bases, the J end by 4 bases, with 16 bases between. Germline V gives CDR1 SGHAT, CDR2 FQNNGV. CDR3 amino acids: CASSPVGGRSDTQYF. The CDR3 nucleotides read TGTGCCAGCAGCCCAGTCGGGGGTAGATCAGATACGCAGTATTTT. Drawing the rest from reference TRBV11-2 and TRBJ2-3, the complete variable domain is EAGVAQSPRYKIIEKRQSVAFWCNPISGHATLYWYQQILGQGPKLLIQFQNNGVVDDSQLPKDRFSAERLKGVDSTLKIQPAKLEDSAVYLCASSPVGGRSDTQYFGPGTRLTVL.

V and J are TRBV5-5 and TRBJ1-4, with D hard to call. This CDR3 has 12 residues. The V end was cut by 2 bases, the J end by 6 bases, with 5 bases between. Germline-derived CDR1 and CDR2 are SGHKS and YYEKEE (reference sequence). This CDR3 is CASSFHDEKLFF. CDR3 DNA sequence: TGTGCCAGCAGCTTCCATGATGAAAAACTGTTTTTT.

V gene TRBV4-3 combines with J gene TRBJ2-2; D is unclear. Between the trimmed V and J ends, which lost 1 base and 0 bases, there was a span of 9 bases. This CDR3 is built from 16 residues. CDR1 and CDR2 (germline): LGHNA, YSLEER. CDR3 residues: CASSQVFMTNTGELFF. For the CDR3, the DNA is TGCGCCAGCAGCCAAGTATTCATGACGAACACCGGGGAGCTGTTTTTT.

Concerning this clone: Other DNA sequences within the sample encode an identical CDR3. The chain recombines TRBV28 with TRBJ2-7, with D perhaps matching TRBD1 or TRBD2 (5 bases each). The germline V gene has CDR1 MDHEN and CDR2 SYDVKM. CDR3 length equals 13 residues. V dropped 3 bases and J dropped 3 bases, with 9 bases sitting between them. The CDR3: CASSFRGFYEQYF. CDR3 nucleotide sequence: TGTGCCAGCAGTTTTCGGGGCTTCTACGAGCAGTACTTC.

V gene TRBV5-4 combines with J gene TRBJ1-1, with D maybe TRBD1 (5 bases). Germline-derived CDR1 and CDR2 are SGHNT and YYREEE (reference sequence). There are 15 residues in the CDR3. V was shortened by 1 base and J by 1 base, with 11 bases between the two germline ends. The CDR3 region is CASSLIRGRNTEAFF. In nucleotides, the CDR3 is TGTGCCAGCAGCTTGATCCGGGGCCGGAACACTGAAGCTTTCTTT. Drawing the rest from reference TRBV5-4 and TRBJ1-1, the complete variable domain is ETGVTQSPTHLIKTRGQQVTLRCSSQSGHNTVSWYQQALGQGPQFIFQYYREEENGRGNFPPRFSGLQFPNYSSELNVNALELDDSALYLCASSLIRGRNTEAFFGQGTRLTVV.

The chain joins TRBV10-2 to TRBJ2-7; D may be TRBD2 (6 bases). V shed 7 bases and J shed 2 bases, with 15 bases lying between them. Germline V gives CDR1 WSHSY, CDR2 SAAADI. The CDR3 is made up of 14 amino acids. In nucleotides, the CDR3 is TGCGCCAGCACGTCCGGGAGTGCCGCCTACGAGCAGTACTTC. Translating it yields CASTSGSAAYEQYF.

The rearrangement links TRBV29-1 to TRBJ2-1; D remains unclear. The CDR3 consists of 12 residues. Germline values: CDR1 SQVTM, CDR2 ANQGSEA. Between the trimmed V and J ends, which lost 4 bases and 7 bases, there was a span of 11 bases. CDR3 DNA: TGCAGCGTTGTTGGTTCAAGGAATGAGCAGTTCTTC. It yields the protein CSVVGSRNEQFF.

The CDR3 bases are TGTGCCAGCGAGGACAGGGAGGTGAGAGGAGAGCAGTACTTC. Translating gives CASEDREVRGEQYF. The V gene is TRBV7-2, the J gene TRBJ2-7; 8 nucleotides match TRBD1. The ends lost 8 bases at V and 7 bases at J; junction bases unmatched: 13. The CDR3 length is 14 residues. The germline gives CDR1 SGHTA, CDR2 FQGNSA.

The genes are TRBV29-1 and TRBJ1-1; unclear D gene. V was clipped by 6 bases and J by 6 bases, with 23 bases between them. The CDR3 totals 15 residues. In germline, CDR1 is SQVTM, CDR2 ANQGSEA. CDR3 residues: CSVLKVRVGGPEAFF. The CDR3 DNA follows: TGCAGCGTCCTAAAGGTCCGGGTCGGAGGGCCTGAAGCTTTCTTT. Variable domain in full (rest from reference TRBV29-1 and TRBJ1-1): SAVISQKPSRDICQRGTSLTIQCQVDSQVTMMFWYRQQPGQSLTLIATANQGSEATYESGFVIDKFPISRPNLTFSTLTVSNMSPEDSSIYLCSVLKVRVGGPEAFFGQGTRLTVV.

V and J are TRBV5-1 and TRBJ1-1; no clear D. V was cut by 0 bases and J by 6 bases, with 15 bases left in between. Germline CDR1 reads SGHRS; CDR2 reads YFSETQ. The CDR3 totals 15 residues. CDR3: CASSLVHAEEAEAFF. The DNA of the CDR3 is TGCGCCAGCAGCTTGGTCCACGCGGAGGAAGCTGAAGCTTTCTTT.

CDR3 sequence (DNA): TGTGCCAGCGGGAGTATCTGGGACAGGGGAACGCCCCAGCATTTT. This gives the protein CASGSIWDRGTPQHF. V and J are TRBV28 and TRBJ1-5, with 10 bases lining up with TRBD1. CDR3 length equals 15 residues. Germline CDR1 reads MDHEN; CDR2 reads SYDVKM. After removal of 8 bases from V and 9 bases from J, the junction contained 13 bases not matched to a gene.

The CDR3 region has the DNA TGTGCCAGCAGTTCCCGCGGGGCGGGGAGCTCCTACAATGAGCAGTTCTTC. This sequence encodes CASSSRGAGSSYNEQFF. The chain recombines TRBV28 with TRBJ2-1; D possibly corresponds to TRBD2 (6 bases). The CDR3 totals 17 residues. Trimming pared 4 bases from V and 0 bases from J, leaving 16 bases between. CDR1 and CDR2 (germline): MDHEN, SYDVKM.